The clone carrying this T cell receptor (beta chain) was recorded many times. Its cognate antigen is unknown. TCRdb fed the 5' RACE reads into MiXCR, producing one record per CDR3 protein. The sample lists hundreds of thousands of distinct CDR3 sequences, roughly 25% seen once, with 5% to 8% in the top ten. The V end was cut by 1 base, the J end by 8 bases, with 14 bases between. This CDR3 has 13 residues. Germline CDR1 DFQATT, CDR2 SNEGSKA (reference sequence). The data were obtained in a study of CD8 T cells in ankylosing spondylitis. Study conclusions and caveats: Ankylosing spondylitis blood appeared to carry a characteristic TCR beta motif of roughly eight highly homologous variants.

The chain combines TRBV20-1 with TRBJ1-2; D not resolved. The clonotype comes from a male donor with ankylosing spondylitis or in good health (not recorded which). The specimen sequenced was blood, either unsorted or a sorted T cell fraction (not recorded which). CDR3 protein: CSARGSRDGGYTF. The CDR3 coding sequence is TGCAGTGCTAGAGGCTCCCGCGACGGAGGCTACACCTTC.